Listed below are T cell receptor beta chains from one sample, sequenced in a study of Ad26.COV2.S vaccination and SARS-CoV-2 variants. Measured with immunoSEQ multiplex PCR; TCRdb has only the in-frame clones, and not every one. The profile covers 350,000 to 400,000 clones, with 88% appearing a single time and roughly 3.5% taken by the ten largest. The starting material was peripheral blood, obtained in a trial of Ad26.COV2.S vaccine versus placebo. The receptors originated from a person aged 18 to 59 who received the Ad26.COV2.S COVID-19 vaccine or a placebo. Each CDR3 is given with its conserved first and last residue.

j_gene | v_gene | CDR3aa
TRBJ2-2 | TRBV6-5 | CASSYLNRVTTGELFF
TRBJ1-1 | TRBV4-3 | CASRRLLQGSTEAFF
TRBJ2-1 | TRBV2 | CASSFSGTSDNEQFF
TRBJ2-3 | TRBV18 | CASSPGGQTDTQYF
TRBJ2-3 | TRBV4-1 | CASSQVSYTDTQYF
TRBJ2-2 | TRBV5-4 | CASSHPGQGASSNTGELFF
TRBJ1-5 | TRBV5-6 | CASSLRGYSNQPQHF
TRBJ1-1 | TRBV6-1 | CASSERTAEAFF
TRBJ1-1 | TRBV10-1 | CASSESADRKAFF
TRBJ1-4 | TRBV19 | CASSTPTGATNEKLFF
TRBJ2-1 | TRBV5-4 | CASSSLAGVSNEQFF
TRBJ1-4 | TRBV5-1 | CASSFSNEKLFF
TRBJ2-3 | TRBV7-8 | CASSPWDYPADTQYF
TRBJ1-2 | TRBV30 | CAWSYTGQPFYGYTF
TRBJ1-1 | TRBV6-5 | CASSYSNLDTEAFF
TRBJ1-1 | TRBV4-3 | CASSHDRAGTEAFF
TRBJ1-1 | TRBV4-1 | CASSQPTEWNTEAFF
TRBJ1-1 | TRBV27 | CASSFRTGVNTEAFF
TRBJ2-5 | TRBV24-1 | CATSELLGGGETQYF
TRBJ2-1 | TRBV7-2 | CASSLRQDTAQFF
TRBJ2-1 | TRBV7-6 | CASSFRTGYFNEQFF
TRBJ2-5 | TRBV6-5 | CASSDGAVETQYF
TRBJ1-6 | TRBV21-1 | CASSFHKTGGFLRSPLHF
TRBJ2-1 | TRBV7-2 | CASSQRAGGRDEQFF
TRBJ1-4 | TRBV6-5 | CASRANDRGELFF
TRBJ2-1 | TRBV5-6 | CASSLRDMPPYNEQFF
TRBJ1-1 | TRBV20-1 | CSASPIAVLTEAFF
TRBJ2-6 | TRBV6-5 | CASSYSSGTGANVLTF
TRBJ1-2 | TRBV13 | CASSLHDRVLGGYTF
TRBJ2-3 | TRBV7-2 | CASSSPHLDTQYF
TRBJ2-7 | TRBV7-9 | CASSLRGYEQYF
TRBJ2-1 | TRBV18 | CASSPVGQRYNEQFF
TRBJ2-3 | TRBV4-1 | CASSQISSWADTQYF
TRBJ1-5 | TRBV19 | CASSLDTGNAFSNQPQHF
TRBJ1-1 | TRBV29-1 | CSGEGRGMNTEAFF
TRBJ2-4 | TRBV14 | CASSQRGLPFQYF
TRBJ1-4 | TRBV29-1 | CSVEGQGREKLFF
TRBJ1-6 | TRBV13 | CASSSGENSYNSPLHF
TRBJ1-2 | TRBV29-1 | CSVYEGALRYGYTF
TRBJ1-2 | TRBV4-3 | CASSQDLGSYGYTF
TRBJ1-1 | TRBV27 | CASSLSGGAEAFF
TRBJ1-5 | TRBV7-8 | CASSSTDRSQPQHF
TRBJ1-5 | TRBV5-6 | CASSLGGRRADQPQHF
TRBJ1-2 | TRBV3-1/TRBV3-2 | CASSQGPRLNYGYTF
TRBJ1-1 | TRBV20-1 | CSATRAYEAFF